This T cell receptor beta chain came from a study of CD8 T cells in Susac syndrome. The CDR3 is 13 amino acids. Germline V gene lookup returns CDR1 LGHDT and CDR2 YNNKEL (reference sequence). Germline trimming cut 8 bases from V and 7 bases from J; bases unmatched to any gene: 8. A quantity of roughly 0.5 to 1 ug RNA underwent reverse transcription using random hexamers. TCRdb recomputed calls from the immunoSEQ multiplex PCR reads with MiXCR, one row per CDR3 protein. This table holds 240,000 or so distinct CDR3 sequences, 90% to 97% found once. This clonotype showed up just once. The sequenced sample was CD4+ T cells from PBMCs. The source of this sequence is a human donor with Susac syndrome. The chain carries TRBV3-1 and TRBJ2-7; 10 positions match TRBD2. CDR3 sequence reads: CASGPLAGVEQYF. CDR3 coding DNA: TGTGCCAGCGGCCCCCTAGCGGGAGTGGAGCAGTACTTC.